Shown below are 20 T cell receptor beta chains from a single sample sequenced in a study of a mutant IDH1 vaccine in newly diagnosed glioma. No antigen is known for these receptors. Profiled with immunoSEQ multiplex PCR; TCRdb holds only in-frame clones, not every one. The data show over 60,000 clones, around nine tenths seen once. The time point was: week 11, during vaccination. In every dose of vaccine, 300 ug of mutant IDH1 20-mer peptide was given alongside topical imiquimod. Here the sequenced sample was PBMCs, taken from a glioma patient whose treatment included an IDH1 peptide vaccine. The origin of the receptors is a man aged 35 to 55 with glioma.

The chain is built from TRBV5-4 and TRBJ1-1; D is uncertain. CDR1 SGHNT and CDR2 YYREEE come from the germline V gene (reference sequence). The CDR3 consists of 13 residues. The V and J ends lost 5 bases and 3 bases respectively, with 11 bases between them. The CDR3 reads CASSRPPDTEAFF. The CDR3 coding sequence is TGTGCCAGCAGTCGCCCCCCGGACACTGAAGCTTTCTTT.

V gene TRBV30 combines with J gene TRBJ1-4; D unresolved. The germline gives CDR1 GTSNPN, CDR2 SVGIG (reference sequence). The germline V and J ends were trimmed by 2 bases and 1 base, with 11 bases remaining between them. This CDR3 region has 15 residues. CDR3 sequence reads: CAWSLGFGTNEKLFF. CDR3 sequence (DNA): TGTGCCTGGAGTTTGGGGTTCGGAACTAATGAAAAACTGTTTTTT.

The chain uses TRBV5-1 and TRBJ1-2; tentatively, D is TRBD1 (5 bases). Germline loops: CDR1 SGHRS, CDR2 YFSETQ. The germline V and J ends were trimmed by 0 bases and 3 bases, with 15 bases remaining between them. This CDR3 has 16 amino acids. In nucleotides, the CDR3 is TGCGCCAGCAGCTTGGGGCTTCTAGGGGTTGACTATGGCTACACCTTC. This sequence encodes CASSLGLLGVDYGYTF.

J is TRBJ1-1 and V is TRBV7-8, with 9 bases aligning to TRBD1. Germline lookup yields CDR1 SGHVS and CDR2 FQNEAQ. There are 16 residues in the CDR3. V dropped 5 bases and J dropped 3; count of bases not matched to a gene: 10. This CDR3 reads CASSLGQGSKYTEAFF. The CDR3 DNA sequence: TGTGCCAGCAGCCTCGGACAGGGGAGTAAATACACTGAAGCTTTCTTT.

The chain carries TRBV28 and TRBJ2-7, with D perhaps assigned TRBD1 or TRBD2 (5 bases each). This CDR3 is 13 amino acids long. Germline V lookup: CDR1 MDHEN, CDR2 SYDVKM. V was clipped by 3 bases and J by 5 bases, with 11 bases between them. CDR3 amino acids: CASSFGALDEQYF. CDR3 DNA sequence: TGTGCCAGCAGTTTCGGGGCATTGGACGAGCAGTACTTC.

The chain carries TRBV4-3 and TRBJ1-5, with no clear D. The ends were cut back, 0 bases at V and 5 bases at J, with 8 bases in the middle. Germline CDR1 is LGHNA and CDR2 is YSLEER. This CDR3 contains 14 residues. As DNA, the CDR3 is TGCGCCAGCAGCCAAGATCGGAGTTATCAGCCCCAGCATTTT. It is translated as CASSQDRSYQPQHF.

This sequence joins TRBV29-1 and TRBJ2-5; D possibly corresponds to TRBD1 (6 bases). The CDR3 runs to 12 residues. Trimming cost V 5 bases and J 3 bases, with 10 bases left between them. The V gene's germline CDR1 is SQVTM and CDR2 ANQGSEA. The DNA of the CDR3 is TGCAGCGTTAACAGGGCGGAAGAGACCCAGTACTTC. Residues: CSVNRAEETQYF. Combining the CDR3 with reference TRBV29-1 and TRBJ2-5 gives the whole variable domain SAVISQKPSRDICQRGTSLTIQCQVDSQVTMMFWYRQQPGQSLTLIATANQGSEATYESGFVIDKFPISRPNLTFSTLTVSNMSPEDSSIYLCSVNRAEETQYFGPGTRLLVL.

The gene calls are TRBV7-8 and TRBJ2-2; D remains unclear. CDR1 and CDR2 (germline): SGHVS, FQNEAQ. The CDR3 has 17 residues. Trimming removed 1 base at V and 5 bases at J, with 17 bases between. The CDR3 nucleotides read TGTGCCAGCAGCTTAGTAGGATACCAGTTTAGGACCGGGGAGCTGTTTTTT. Translated, it gives CASSLVGYQFRTGELFF.

This chain links TRBV2 with TRBJ2-1, with 7 bases identical to TRBD2. Germline CDR1 and CDR2: SNHLY and FYNNEI. The CDR3 is made up of 15 amino acids. J was trimmed by 0 bases and V by 7 bases; bases with no gene match: 6. The chain's CDR3 is CASILADVSYNEQFF. CDR3 DNA: TGTGCCAGCATCCTAGCGGACGTCTCCTACAATGAGCAGTTCTTC.

V gene TRBV28 combines with J gene TRBJ1-2; 9 nucleotides agree with TRBD1. The CDR3 has 15 amino acids. V was clipped by 7 bases and J by 5 bases; unmatched bases: 11. Germline V CDR1 and CDR2: MDHEN, SYDVKM. The DNA for the CDR3 is TGTGCCAGCAAACCACACCGGGACAGGGATTATGGCTACACCTTC. It encodes CASKPHRDRDYGYTF.

J is TRBJ2-1 and V is TRBV28; tentative D call: TRBD1 (5 bases). This CDR3 contains 15 residues. Germline values: CDR1 MDHEN, CDR2 SYDVKM. Trimming removed 6 bases at V and 4 bases at J, with 16 bases between. CDR3 DNA: TGTGCCAGCAGAATTACCCAGGGCTTTTACAATGAGCAGTTCTTC. Translating it yields CASRITQGFYNEQFF.

The rearrangement joins TRBV28 to TRBJ2-7; 13 nucleotides match TRBD2. Germline V CDR1 and CDR2: MDHEN, SYDVKM. V was pared by 4 bases and J by 11 bases, with 14 bases of the junction left unmatched. The CDR3 has 16 amino acids. CDR3 DNA sequence: TGTGCCAGCAGTTCCTACACACTAGCGGGAGGGCCGGGAAAGTACTTC. Its translation is CASSSYTLAGGPGKYF.

The chain is built from TRBV21-1 and TRBJ2-5; TRBD1 is taken as the D call from the table, unchecked against the DNA. TRBV21-1 is noted as a pseudogene. This CDR3 region has 14 residues. This chain's CDR3 is CASSNPRWQETQYF. The CDR3 coding sequence is TGTGCCAGCAGCAATCCCAGGTGGCAAGAGACCCAGTACTTC.

The chain carries TRBV5-6 and TRBJ1-1; 8 bases line up with TRBD1. Trimming removed 0 bases from V and 4 bases from J; junction bases left unmatched: 2. CDR3 size: 14 residues. The germline V gene has CDR1 SGHDT and CDR2 YYEEEE. The CDR3 nucleotides are TGTGCCAGCAGCTTGGGGGACAGGAGCACTGAAGCTTTCTTT. This encodes CASSLGDRSTEAFF.

This sequence joins TRBV5-1 and TRBJ2-5; 9 nucleotides match TRBD1. From germline, CDR1 is SGHRS and CDR2 YFSETQ. The CDR3 contains 16 residues. Trimming took 0 bases from V and 2 from J; bases not matched to a gene: 5. As DNA, the CDR3 is TGCGCCAGCAGCTTGGGCCGGGACAGGGTTCAAGAGACCCAGTACTTC. This codes for CASSLGRDRVQETQYF.

The chain couples TRBV11-2 to TRBJ1-1; D is perhaps TRBD1 (6 bases). Between the trimmed V and J ends, which lost 2 bases and 5 bases, there was a span of 12 bases. The CDR3 spans 14 residues. From germline, CDR1 is SGHAT and CDR2 FQNNGV. In DNA, the CDR3 is TGTGCCAGCAGCTTAAATGGTCAGGGGACTGAAGCTTTCTTT. This codes for CASSLNGQGTEAFF.

This clone was counted between two and nine times. The V call is TRBV6-5, the J call TRBJ1-3, with 7 bases aligning to TRBD1. Germline V gene data show CDR1 as MNHEY and CDR2 as SVGAGI. Trimming took 4 bases from V and 0 from J; bases not matched to a gene: 3. This CDR3 contains 15 residues. CDR3 sequence (DNA): TGTGCCAGCAGTTCCAGGGGGACCTCTGGAAACACCATATATTTT. Protein: CASSSRGTSGNTIYF.

The V call is TRBV11-2, the J call TRBJ2-7; weak D call: TRBD1 (5 bases). Trimming cost V 4 bases and J 1 base, with 11 bases left between them. Looked up from germline, CDR1 is SGHAT and CDR2 is FQNNGV. The CDR3 is 14 residues long. The CDR3 nucleotides read TGTGCCAGCAGCTCCCTGCAGGGTTCCTACGAGCAGTACGTC. Protein: CASSSLQGSYEQYV.

A few counts support this clone. This chain links TRBV5-1 with TRBJ2-3, with 7 bases lining up with TRBD1. The CDR3 has 15 amino acids. The germline CDR1 and CDR2 sequences are SGHRS and YFSETQ. The trim removed 5 bases at V and 3 bases at J, leaving 9 bases unmatched. The CDR3 DNA sequence: TGCGCCAGCAGGGTTCAGGCAGGGGGTACAGATACGCAGTATTTT. Residues: CASRVQAGGTDTQYF.

This chain uses TRBV2 with TRBJ2-7, with 8 bases matching TRBD2. Germline-derived CDR1 and CDR2 are SNHLY and FYNNEI. Trimming cost V 8 bases and J 2 bases; bases outside gene matches: 17. The CDR3 is 17 residues long. The CDR3 bases are TGTGCCAGCTACCTACCCCGCGGGGGGATCAGGGCCTACGAGCAGTACGTC. It specifies CASYLPRGGIRAYEQYV.